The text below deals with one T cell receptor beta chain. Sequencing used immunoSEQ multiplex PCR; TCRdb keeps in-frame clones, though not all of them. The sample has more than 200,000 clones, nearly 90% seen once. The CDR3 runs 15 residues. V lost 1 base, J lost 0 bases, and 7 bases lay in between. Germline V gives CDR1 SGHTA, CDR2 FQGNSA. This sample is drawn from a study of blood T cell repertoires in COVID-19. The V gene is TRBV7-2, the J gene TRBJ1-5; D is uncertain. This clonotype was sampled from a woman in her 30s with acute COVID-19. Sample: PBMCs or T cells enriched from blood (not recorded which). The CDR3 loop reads CASSLVSYSNQPQHF. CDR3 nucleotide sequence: TGTGCCAGCAGCTTAGTTAGCTATAGCAATCAGCCCCAGCATTTT. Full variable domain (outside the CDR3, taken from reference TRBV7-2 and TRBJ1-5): GAGVSQSPSNKVTEKGKDVELRCDPISGHTALYWYRQSLGQGLEFLIYFQGNSAPDKSGLPSDRFSAERTGGSVSTLTIQRTQQEDSAVYLCASSLVSYSNQPQHFGDGTRLSIL.